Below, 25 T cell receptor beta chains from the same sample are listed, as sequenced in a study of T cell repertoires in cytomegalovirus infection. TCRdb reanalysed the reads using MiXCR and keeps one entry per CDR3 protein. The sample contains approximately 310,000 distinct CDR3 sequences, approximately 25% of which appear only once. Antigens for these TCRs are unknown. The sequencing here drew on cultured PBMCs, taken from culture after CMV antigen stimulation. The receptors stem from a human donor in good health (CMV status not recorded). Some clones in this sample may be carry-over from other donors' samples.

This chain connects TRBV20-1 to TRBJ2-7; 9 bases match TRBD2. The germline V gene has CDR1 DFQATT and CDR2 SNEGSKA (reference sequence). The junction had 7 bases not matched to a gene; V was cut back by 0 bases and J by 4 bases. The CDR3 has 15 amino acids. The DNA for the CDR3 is TGCAGTGCTAGAGATCAGGGCCTAGCGGGGTACGAGCAGTACTTC. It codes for CSARDQGLAGYEQYF.

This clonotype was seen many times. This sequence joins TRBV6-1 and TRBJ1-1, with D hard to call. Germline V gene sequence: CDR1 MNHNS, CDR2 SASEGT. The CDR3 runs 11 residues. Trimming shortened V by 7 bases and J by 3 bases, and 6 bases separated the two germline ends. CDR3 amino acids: CASKADTEAFF. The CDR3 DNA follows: TGTGCCAGCAAGGCTGACACTGAAGCTTTCTTT.

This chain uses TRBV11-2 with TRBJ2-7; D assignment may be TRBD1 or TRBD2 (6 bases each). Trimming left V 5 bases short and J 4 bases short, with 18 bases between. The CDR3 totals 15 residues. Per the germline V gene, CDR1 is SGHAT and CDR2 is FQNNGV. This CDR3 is CASSLTDGGVYEQYV. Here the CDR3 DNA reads TGTGCCAGCAGCCTCACGGACGGGGGCGTTTACGAGCAGTACGTC.

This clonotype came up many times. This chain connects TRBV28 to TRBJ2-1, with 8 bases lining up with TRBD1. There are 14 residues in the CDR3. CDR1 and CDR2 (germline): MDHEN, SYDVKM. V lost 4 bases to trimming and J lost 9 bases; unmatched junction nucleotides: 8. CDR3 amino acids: CASSSHLTGGEQFF. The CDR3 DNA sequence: TGTGCCAGCAGTTCTCACCTAACAGGGGGTGAGCAGTTCTTC.

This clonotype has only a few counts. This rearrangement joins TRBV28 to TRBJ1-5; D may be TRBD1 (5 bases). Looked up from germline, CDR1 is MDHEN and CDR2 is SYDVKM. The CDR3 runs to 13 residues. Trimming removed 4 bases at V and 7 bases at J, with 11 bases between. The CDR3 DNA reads TGTGCCAGCAGTTACAGAAGGGGCCAGCCCCAGCATTTT. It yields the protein CASSYRRGQPQHF.

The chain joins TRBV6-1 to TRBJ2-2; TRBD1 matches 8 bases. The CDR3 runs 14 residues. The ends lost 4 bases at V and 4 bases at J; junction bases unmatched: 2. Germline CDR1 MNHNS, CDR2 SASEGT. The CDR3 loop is CASSAGQGTGELFF. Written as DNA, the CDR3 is TGTGCCAGCAGTGCTGGACAGGGCACCGGGGAGCTGTTTTTT.

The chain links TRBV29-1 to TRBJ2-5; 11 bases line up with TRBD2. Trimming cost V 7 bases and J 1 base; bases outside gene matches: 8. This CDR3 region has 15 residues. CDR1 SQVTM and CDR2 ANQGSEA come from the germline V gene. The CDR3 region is CSAGGLADLQETQYF. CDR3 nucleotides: TGCAGCGCCGGGGGACTAGCGGACCTCCAAGAGACCCAGTACTTC.

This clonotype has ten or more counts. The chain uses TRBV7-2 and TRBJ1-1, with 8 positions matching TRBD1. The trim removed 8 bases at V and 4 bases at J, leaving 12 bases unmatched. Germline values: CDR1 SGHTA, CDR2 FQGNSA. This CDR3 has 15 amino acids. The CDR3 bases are TGTGCCAGCGTAGCCGAACAGGGGGGGGGCACTGAAGCTTTCTTT. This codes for CASVAEQGGGTEAFF.

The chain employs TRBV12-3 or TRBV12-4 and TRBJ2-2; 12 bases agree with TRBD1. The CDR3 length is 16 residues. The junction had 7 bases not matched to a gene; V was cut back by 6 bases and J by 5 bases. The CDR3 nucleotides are TGTGCCAGCAGCCCGGGACAGGGGGCCGCGACCGGGGAGCTGTTTTTT. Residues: CASSPGQGAATGELFF.

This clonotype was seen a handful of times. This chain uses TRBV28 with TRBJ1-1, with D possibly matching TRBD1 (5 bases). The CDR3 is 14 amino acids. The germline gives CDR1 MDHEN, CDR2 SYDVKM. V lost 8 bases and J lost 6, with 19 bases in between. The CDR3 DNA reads TGTGCCAGCTGGGGTGGCGGGGCGTGGGCTGAAGCTTTCTTT. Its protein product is CASWGGGAWAEAFF.

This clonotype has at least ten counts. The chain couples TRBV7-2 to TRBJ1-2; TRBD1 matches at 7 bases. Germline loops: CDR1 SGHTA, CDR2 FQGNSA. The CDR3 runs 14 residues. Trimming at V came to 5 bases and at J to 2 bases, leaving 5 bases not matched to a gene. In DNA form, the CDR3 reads TGTGCCAGCAGCCCCAAGACAGGGAACTATGGCTACACCTTC. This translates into CASSPKTGNYGYTF.

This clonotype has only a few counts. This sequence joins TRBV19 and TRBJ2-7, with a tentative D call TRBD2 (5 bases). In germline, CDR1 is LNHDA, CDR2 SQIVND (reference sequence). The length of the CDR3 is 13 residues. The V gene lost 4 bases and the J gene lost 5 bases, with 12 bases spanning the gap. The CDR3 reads CASSRPAGHEQYF. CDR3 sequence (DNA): TGTGCCAGTAGTAGGCCGGCGGGCCACGAGCAGTACTTC.

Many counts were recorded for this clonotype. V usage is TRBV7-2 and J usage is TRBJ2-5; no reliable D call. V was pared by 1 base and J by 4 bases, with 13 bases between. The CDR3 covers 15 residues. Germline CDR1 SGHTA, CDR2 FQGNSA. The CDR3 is CASSLDGVHGETQYF. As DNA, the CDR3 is TGTGCCAGCAGCTTAGATGGGGTCCATGGAGAGACCCAGTACTTC. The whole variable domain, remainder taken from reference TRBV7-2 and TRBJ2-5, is GAGVSQSPSNKVTEKGKDVELRCDPISGHTALYWYRQSLGQGLEFLIYFQGNSAPDKSGLPSDRFSAERTGGSVSTLTIQRTQQEDSAVYLCASSLDGVHGETQYFGPGTRLLVL.

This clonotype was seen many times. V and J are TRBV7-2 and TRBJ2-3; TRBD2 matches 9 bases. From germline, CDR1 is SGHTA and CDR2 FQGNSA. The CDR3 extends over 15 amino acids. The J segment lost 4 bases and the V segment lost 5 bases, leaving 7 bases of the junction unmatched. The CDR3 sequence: CASSISGRGSDTQYF. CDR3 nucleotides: TGTGCCAGCAGCATTAGCGGGAGAGGGTCAGATACGCAGTATTTT.

The CDR3: CASSYRDRDRWNEKLFF. CDR3 nucleotides: TGTGCCAGCAGTTACCGGGACAGGGACCGATGGAATGAAAAACTGTTTTTT. The chain couples TRBV28 to TRBJ1-4; 9 bases fit TRBD1. CDR1 MDHEN and CDR2 SYDVKM come from the germline V gene. The V gene end was trimmed by 4 bases and the J gene end by 5 bases; junction bases not matched to a gene: 11. This CDR3 has 17 amino acids.

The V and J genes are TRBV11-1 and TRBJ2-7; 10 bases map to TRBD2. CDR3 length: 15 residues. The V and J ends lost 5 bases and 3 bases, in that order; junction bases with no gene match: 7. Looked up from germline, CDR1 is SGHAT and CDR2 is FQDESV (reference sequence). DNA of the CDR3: TGTGCCAGCAGCCAAGGACTAGCGGAATACTACGAGCAGTACTTC. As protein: CASSQGLAEYYEQYF. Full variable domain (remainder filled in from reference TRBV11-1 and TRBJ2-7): EAEVAQSPRYKITEKSQAVAFWCDPISGHATLYWYRQILGQGPELLVQFQDESVVDDSQLPKDRFSAERLKGVDSTLKIQPAELGDSAMYLCASSQGLAEYYEQYFGPGTRLTVT.

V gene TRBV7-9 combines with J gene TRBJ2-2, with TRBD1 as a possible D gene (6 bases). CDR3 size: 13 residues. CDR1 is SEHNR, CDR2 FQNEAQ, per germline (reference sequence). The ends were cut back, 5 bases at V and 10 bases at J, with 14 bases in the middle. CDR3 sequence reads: CASSDRPPEELFF. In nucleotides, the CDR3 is TGTGCCAGCAGCGACAGGCCCCCCGAGGAGCTGTTTTTT.

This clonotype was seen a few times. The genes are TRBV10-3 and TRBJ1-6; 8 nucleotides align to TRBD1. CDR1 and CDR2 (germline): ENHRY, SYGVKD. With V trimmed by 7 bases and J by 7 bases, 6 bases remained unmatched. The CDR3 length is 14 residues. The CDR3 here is CAITPDRANSPLHF. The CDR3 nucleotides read TGTGCCATCACCCCGGACAGGGCCAATTCACCCCTCCACTTT.

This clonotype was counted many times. Here the CDR3 reads CASSPVVSTGELFF. The CDR3 DNA reads as TGTGCCAGCAGCCCCGTTGTAAGCACCGGGGAGCTGTTTTTT. The J gene is TRBJ2-2, the V gene TRBV7-9, with D uncertain. The V gene lost 5 bases and the J gene lost 4 bases, with 11 bases spanning the gap. The CDR3 extends over 14 amino acids. Germline lookup yields CDR1 SEHNR and CDR2 FQNEAQ (reference sequence).

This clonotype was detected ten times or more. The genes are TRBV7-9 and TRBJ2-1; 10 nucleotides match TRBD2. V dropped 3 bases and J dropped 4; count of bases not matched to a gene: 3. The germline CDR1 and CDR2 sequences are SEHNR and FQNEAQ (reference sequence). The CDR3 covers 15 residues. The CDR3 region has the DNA TGTGCCAGCAGCTTTCGGACTAGCGGTTACAATGAGCAGTTCTTC. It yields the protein CASSFRTSGYNEQFF.

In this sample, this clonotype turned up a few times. The chain's CDR3 is CASSFGPGLAANYEQYV. The CDR3 nucleotides are TGCGCCAGCAGCTTCGGCCCGGGACTAGCGGCCAACTACGAGCAGTACGTC. This sequence joins TRBV5-1 and TRBJ2-7; 11 nucleotides match TRBD2. V lost 2 bases, J lost 3 bases, and 10 bases stayed unmatched. Germline-derived CDR1 and CDR2 are SGHRS and YFSETQ. The CDR3 is made up of 17 amino acids.

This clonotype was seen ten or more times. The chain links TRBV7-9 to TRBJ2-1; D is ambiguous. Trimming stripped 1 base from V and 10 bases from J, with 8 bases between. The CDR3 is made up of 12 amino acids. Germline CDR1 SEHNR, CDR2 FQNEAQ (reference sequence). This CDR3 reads CASSLEGREQFF. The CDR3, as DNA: TGTGCCAGCAGCTTAGAGGGCAGGGAGCAGTTCTTC.

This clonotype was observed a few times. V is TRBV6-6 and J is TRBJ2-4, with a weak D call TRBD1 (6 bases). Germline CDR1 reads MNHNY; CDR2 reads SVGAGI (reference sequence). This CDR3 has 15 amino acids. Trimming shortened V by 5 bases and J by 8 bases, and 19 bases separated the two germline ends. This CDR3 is CASSPRDTAMDIQYF. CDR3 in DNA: TGTGCCAGCAGTCCACGGGACACGGCTATGGACATTCAGTACTTC.

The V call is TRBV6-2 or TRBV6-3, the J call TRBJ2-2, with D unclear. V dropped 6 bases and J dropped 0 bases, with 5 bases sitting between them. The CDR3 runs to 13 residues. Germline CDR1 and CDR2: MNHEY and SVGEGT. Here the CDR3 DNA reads TGTGCCAGCAGACGAACGAACACCGGGGAGCTGTTTTTT. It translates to CASRRTNTGELFF.

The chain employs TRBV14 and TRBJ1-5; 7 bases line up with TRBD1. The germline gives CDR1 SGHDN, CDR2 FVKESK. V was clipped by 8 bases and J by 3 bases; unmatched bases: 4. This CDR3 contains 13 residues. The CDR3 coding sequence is TGTGCCAGCCTCGGGACAGACAATCAGCCCCAGCATTTT. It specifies CASLGTDNQPQHF.